This record looks at one T cell receptor (beta chain) sequence and its context. The CDR3 totals 13 residues. The germline V and J ends were trimmed by 10 bases and 3 bases, with 13 bases remaining between them. Germline values: CDR1 WSHSY, CDR2 SAAADI. This table comes from immunoSEQ multiplex PCR, and its TCRdb copy is limited to in-frame clones, with some not included. The sample shows around 71,000 clones, about 92% of them seen only once. These data belong to a study of T cell changes during pregnancy in multiple sclerosis. This specimen was peripheral blood, taken after pregnancy. The V and J genes are TRBV10-2 and TRBJ1-3, with D uncertain. The sequence came from a female donor with multiple sclerosis, enrolled in a pregnancy study. CDR3 amino acids: CATLTSDGNTIYF. The CDR3 DNA is TGCGCCACCCTAACCAGCGATGGAAACACCATATATTTT.